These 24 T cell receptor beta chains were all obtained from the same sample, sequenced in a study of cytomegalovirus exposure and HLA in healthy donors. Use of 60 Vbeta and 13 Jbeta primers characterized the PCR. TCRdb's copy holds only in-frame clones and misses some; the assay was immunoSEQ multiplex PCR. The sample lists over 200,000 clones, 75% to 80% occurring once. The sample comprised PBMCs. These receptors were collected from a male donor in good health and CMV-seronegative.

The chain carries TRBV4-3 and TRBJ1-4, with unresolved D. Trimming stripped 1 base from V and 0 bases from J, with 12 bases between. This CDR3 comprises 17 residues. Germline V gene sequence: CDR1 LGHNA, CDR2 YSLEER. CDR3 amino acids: CASSQAFLEATNEKLFF. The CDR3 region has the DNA TGCGCCAGCAGCCAAGCGTTCTTAGAGGCAACTAATGAAAAACTGTTTTTT.

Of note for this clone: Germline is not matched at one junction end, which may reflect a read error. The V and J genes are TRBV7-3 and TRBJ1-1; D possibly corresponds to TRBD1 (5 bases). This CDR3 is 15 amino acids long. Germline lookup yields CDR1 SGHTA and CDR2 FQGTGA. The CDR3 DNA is TGTGCCAGCAGCATAACAGGAGTCTCCAACACTGAAGCTTTCTTT. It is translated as CASSITGVSNTEAFF.

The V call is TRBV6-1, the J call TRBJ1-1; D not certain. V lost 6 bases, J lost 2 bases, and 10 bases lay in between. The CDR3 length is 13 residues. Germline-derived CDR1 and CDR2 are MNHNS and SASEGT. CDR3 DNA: TGTGCCAGCAGCAATACATTCAACACTGAAGCTTTCTTT. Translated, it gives CASSNTFNTEAFF.

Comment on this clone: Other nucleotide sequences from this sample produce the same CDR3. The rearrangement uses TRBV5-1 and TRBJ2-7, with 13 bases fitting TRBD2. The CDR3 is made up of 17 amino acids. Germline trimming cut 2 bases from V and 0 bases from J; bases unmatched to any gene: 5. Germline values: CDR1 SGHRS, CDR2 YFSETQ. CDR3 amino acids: CASSFGLAGAFSYEQYF. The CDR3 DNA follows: TGCGCCAGCAGCTTCGGACTAGCGGGGGCCTTCTCCTACGAGCAGTACTTC.

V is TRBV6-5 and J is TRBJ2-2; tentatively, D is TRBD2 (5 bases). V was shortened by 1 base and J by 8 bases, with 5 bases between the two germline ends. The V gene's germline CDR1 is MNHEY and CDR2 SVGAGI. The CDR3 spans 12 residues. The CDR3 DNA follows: TGTGCCAGCAGTTACTTAGCGGGGGAGCTGTTTTTT. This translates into CASSYLAGELFF.

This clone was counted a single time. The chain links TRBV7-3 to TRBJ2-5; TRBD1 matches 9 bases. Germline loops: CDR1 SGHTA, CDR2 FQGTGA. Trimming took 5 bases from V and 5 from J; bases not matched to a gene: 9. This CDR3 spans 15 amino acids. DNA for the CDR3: TGTGCCAGCAGCCACGGGACAGGGAATAGGGAGACCCAGTACTTC. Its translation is CASSHGTGNRETQYF.

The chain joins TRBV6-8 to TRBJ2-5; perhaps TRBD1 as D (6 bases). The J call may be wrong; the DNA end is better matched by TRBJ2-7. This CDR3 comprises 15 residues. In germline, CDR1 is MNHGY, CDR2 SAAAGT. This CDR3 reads CASSYPGQDSYEQYF. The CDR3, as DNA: TGTGCCAGCAGTTACCCGGGACAAGACTCCTACGAGCAGTACTTC.

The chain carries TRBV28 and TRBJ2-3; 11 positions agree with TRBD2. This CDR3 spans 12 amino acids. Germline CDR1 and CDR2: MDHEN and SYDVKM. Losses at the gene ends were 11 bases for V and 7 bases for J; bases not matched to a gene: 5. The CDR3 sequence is CAATSGSHTQYF. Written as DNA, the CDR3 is TGTGCCGCAACTAGCGGGAGCCATACGCAGTATTTT.

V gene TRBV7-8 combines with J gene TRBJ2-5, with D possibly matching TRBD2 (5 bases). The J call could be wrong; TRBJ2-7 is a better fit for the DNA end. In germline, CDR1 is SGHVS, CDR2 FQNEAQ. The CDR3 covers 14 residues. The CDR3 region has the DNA TGTGCCAGCAGCTTAGGAGGGTTTGAGTACGAGCAGTACTTC. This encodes CASSLGGFEYEQYF.

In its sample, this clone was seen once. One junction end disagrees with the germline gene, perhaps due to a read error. CDR3 coding DNA: TGTTCCAGCAGCTTAGTAACAGGTTCTGCTAACTATGGCTACACCTTC. It codes for CSSSLVTGSANYGYTF. This sequence joins TRBV7-9 and TRBJ1-2; D might be TRBD1 (5 bases). CDR1 and CDR2 (germline): SEHNR, FQNEAQ (reference sequence). This CDR3 has 16 residues.

CDR3 in amino acids: CAIKGQGRVSGNEQYF. CDR3 sequence (DNA): TGTGCCATCAAAGGGCAGGGGCGCGTGTCGGGAAACGAGCAGTACTTC. The chain uses TRBV10-3 and TRBJ2-7, with a possible D match to TRBD1 (6 bases). Germline CDR1 ENHRY, CDR2 SYGVKD. This CDR3 has 16 amino acids. V gave up 7 bases and J gave up 5 bases, with 24 bases separating them.

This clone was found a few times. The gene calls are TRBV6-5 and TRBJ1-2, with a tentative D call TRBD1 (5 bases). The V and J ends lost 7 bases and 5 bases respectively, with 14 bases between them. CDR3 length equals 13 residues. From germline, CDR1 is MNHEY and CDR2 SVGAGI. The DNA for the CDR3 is TGTGCCAGCACCACCAGGGTCGGGTATGGCTACACCTTC. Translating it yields CASTTRVGYGYTF.

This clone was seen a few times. CDR3 in DNA: TGTGCCAGCTCACCGGCGAGCAGGGGTTATCAGCCCCAGCATTTT. Translation gives CASSPASRGYQPQHF. The J gene is TRBJ1-5, the V gene TRBV18, with D perhaps matching TRBD1 (6 bases). CDR1 is KGHSH and CDR2 is LQKENI in the germline V gene. CDR3 length equals 15 residues. V was pared by 3 bases and J by 5 bases, with 14 bases between.

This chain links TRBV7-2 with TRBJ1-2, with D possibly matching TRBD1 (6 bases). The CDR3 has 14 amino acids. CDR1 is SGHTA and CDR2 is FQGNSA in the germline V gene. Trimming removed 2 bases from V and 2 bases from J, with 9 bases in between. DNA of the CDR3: TGTGCCAGCAGCTTATCAGGGGAGAACTATGGCTACACCTTC. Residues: CASSLSGENYGYTF.

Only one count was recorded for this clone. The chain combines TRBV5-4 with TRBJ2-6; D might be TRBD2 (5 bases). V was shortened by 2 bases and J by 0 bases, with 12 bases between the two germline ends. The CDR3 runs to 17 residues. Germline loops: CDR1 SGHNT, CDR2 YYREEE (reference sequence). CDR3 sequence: CASSFGVRDSGANVLTF. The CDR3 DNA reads TGTGCCAGCAGCTTCGGGGTGAGGGACTCTGGGGCCAACGTCCTGACTTTC. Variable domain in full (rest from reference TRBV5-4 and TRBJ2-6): ETGVTQSPTHLIKTRGQQVTLRCSSQSGHNTVSWYQQALGQGPQFIFQYYREEENGRGNFPPRFSGLQFPNYSSELNVNALELDDSALYLCASSFGVRDSGANVLTFGAGSRLTVL.

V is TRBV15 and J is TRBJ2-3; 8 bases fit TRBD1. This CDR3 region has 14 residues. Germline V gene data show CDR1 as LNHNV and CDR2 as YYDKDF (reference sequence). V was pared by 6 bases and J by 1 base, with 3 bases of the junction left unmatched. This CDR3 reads CATSYRGGTDTQYF. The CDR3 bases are TGTGCCACCAGTTACAGGGGGGGCACAGATACGCAGTATTTT.

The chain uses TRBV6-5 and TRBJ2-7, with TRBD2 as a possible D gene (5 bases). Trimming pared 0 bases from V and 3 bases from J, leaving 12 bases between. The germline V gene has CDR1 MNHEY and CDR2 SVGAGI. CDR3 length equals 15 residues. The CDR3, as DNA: TGTGCCAGCAGTTACTCGAGATGGAGGAACTACGAGCAGTACTTC. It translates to CASSYSRWRNYEQYF.

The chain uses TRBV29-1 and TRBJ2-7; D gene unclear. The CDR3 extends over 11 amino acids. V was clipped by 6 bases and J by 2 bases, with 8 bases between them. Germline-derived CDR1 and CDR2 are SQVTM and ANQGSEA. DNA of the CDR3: TGCAGCGTCGAGCCCCCCTACGAGCAGTACTTC. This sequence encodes CSVEPPYEQYF.

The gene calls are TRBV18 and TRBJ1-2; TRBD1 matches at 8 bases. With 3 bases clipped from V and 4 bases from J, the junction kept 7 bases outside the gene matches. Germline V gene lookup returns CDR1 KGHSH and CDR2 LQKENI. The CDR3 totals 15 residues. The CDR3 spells CASSPETGQAYGYTF. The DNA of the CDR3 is TGTGCCAGCTCACCGGAAACGGGACAGGCCTATGGCTACACCTTC.

CDR3 region: CAWSVGQNYEQYF. For the CDR3, the DNA is TGTGCCTGGAGTGTAGGACAGAACTACGAGCAGTACTTC. V and J are TRBV30 and TRBJ2-7, with D tentatively TRBD1 (6 bases). Trimming pared 0 bases from V and 3 bases from J, leaving 9 bases between. Germline loops: CDR1 GTSNPN, CDR2 SVGIG (reference sequence). This CDR3 contains 13 residues.

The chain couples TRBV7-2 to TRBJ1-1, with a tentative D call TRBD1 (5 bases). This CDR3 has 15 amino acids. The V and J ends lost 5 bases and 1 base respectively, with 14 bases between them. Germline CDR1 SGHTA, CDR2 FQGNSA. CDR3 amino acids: CASSPRTYTNTEAFF. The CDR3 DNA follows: TGTGCCAGCAGCCCTAGGACATATACGAACACTGAAGCTTTCTTT.

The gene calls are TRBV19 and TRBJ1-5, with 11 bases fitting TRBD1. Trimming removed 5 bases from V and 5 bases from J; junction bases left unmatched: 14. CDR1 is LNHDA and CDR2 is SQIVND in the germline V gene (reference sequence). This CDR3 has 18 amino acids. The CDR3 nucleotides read TGTGCCAGTAGTTCCCTTCGGACAGGGGGCGGCGGGTATCAGCCCCAGCATTTT. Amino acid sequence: CASSSLRTGGGGYQPQHF. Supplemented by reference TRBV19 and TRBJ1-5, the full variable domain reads DGGITQSPKYLFRKEGQNVTLSCEQNLNHDAMYWYRQDPGQGLRLIYYSQIVNDFQKGDIAEGYSVSREKKESFPLTVTSAQKNPTAFYLCASSSLRTGGGGYQPQHFGDGTRLSIL.

The CDR3 sequence: CASSLAQASTDTQYF. Here the CDR3 DNA reads TGCGCCAGCAGCTTGGCCCAAGCTAGCACAGATACGCAGTATTTT. V and J are TRBV5-1 and TRBJ2-3; no reliable D call. V was trimmed by 0 bases and J by 0 bases, leaving 8 bases between them. Per the germline V gene, CDR1 is SGHRS and CDR2 is YFSETQ. The CDR3 extends over 15 amino acids.

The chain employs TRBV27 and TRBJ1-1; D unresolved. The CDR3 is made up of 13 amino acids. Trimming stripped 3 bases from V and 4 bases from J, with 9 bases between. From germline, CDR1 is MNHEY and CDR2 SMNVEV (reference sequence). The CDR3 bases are TGTGCCAGCAGTTTCGCCCAGGCCACTGAAGCTTTCTTT. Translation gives CASSFAQATEAFF.